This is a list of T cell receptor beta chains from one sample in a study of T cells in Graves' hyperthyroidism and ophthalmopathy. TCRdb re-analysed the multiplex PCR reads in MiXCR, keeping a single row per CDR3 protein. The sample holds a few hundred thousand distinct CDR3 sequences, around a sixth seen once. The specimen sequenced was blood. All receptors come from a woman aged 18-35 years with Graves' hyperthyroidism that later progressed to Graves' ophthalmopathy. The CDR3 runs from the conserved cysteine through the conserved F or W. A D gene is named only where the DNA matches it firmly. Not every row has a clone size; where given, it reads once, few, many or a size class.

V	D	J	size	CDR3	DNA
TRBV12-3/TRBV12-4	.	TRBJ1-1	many	CASSSPHRGFATEAFF	TGTGCCAGCAGTTCCCCTCATCGCGGGTTCGCCACTGAAGCTTTCTTT
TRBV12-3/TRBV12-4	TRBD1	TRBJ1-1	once	CASRGQGVGIEAFF	TGTGCCAGCAGAGGACAGGGGGTGGGCATTGAAGCTTTCTTT
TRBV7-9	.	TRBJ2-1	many	CASSLTGQSSYNEQFF	TGTGCCAGCAGCTTAACAGGGCAGAGCTCCTACAATGAGCAGTTCTTC
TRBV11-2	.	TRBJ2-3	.	CASSLARETDTQCF	TGTGCCAGCAGCTTAGCCAGGGAAACAGATACGCAGTGTTTT
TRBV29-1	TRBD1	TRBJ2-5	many	CSVGDDRVIETQYF	TGCAGCGTTGGGGACGACAGGGTGATAGAGACCCAGTACTTC
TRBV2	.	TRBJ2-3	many	CASSETTGPTDTQYF	TGTGCCAGCAGTGAAACTACGGGACCTACAGATACGCAGTATTTT
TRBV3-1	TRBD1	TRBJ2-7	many	CASSLRTGLLTYEQYF	TGTGCCAGCAGCCTACGGACAGGCCTCTTAACCTACGAGCAGTACTTC
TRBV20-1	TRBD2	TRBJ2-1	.	CSARVLAGLSSYNEQFF	TGCAGTGCTAGAGTACTAGCGGGATTATCGTCCTACAATGAGCAGTTCTTC
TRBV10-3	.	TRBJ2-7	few	CAISKQQGSYEQYF	TGTGCCATCAGTAAACAACAGGGCTCCTACGAGCAGTACTTC
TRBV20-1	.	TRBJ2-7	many	CSARELANYEQYF	TGCAGTGCTAGAGAGCTAGCGAACTACGAGCAGTACTTC
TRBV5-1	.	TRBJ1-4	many	CASSLAGVGREKLFF	TGCGCCAGCAGCTTGGCCGGAGTTGGTCGAGAAAAACTGTTTTTT
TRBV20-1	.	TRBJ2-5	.	CSARDGGVGRETQYF	TGCAGTGCTAGAGATGGAGGGGTAGGGCGAGAGACCCAGTACTTC
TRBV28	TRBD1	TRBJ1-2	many	CASSSTGHYGYTF	TGTGCCAGCAGTTCGACAGGGCACTATGGCTACACCTTC
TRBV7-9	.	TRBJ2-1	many	CASSLVATSSSYNEQFF	TGTGCCAGCAGCTTAGTTGCGACTTCGAGCTCCTACAATGAGCAGTTCTTC
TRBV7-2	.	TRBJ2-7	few	CASSSSFYGQYF	TGTGCCAGCAGCTCAAGTTTCTACGGGCAGTACTTC
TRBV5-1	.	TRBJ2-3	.	CASSGARGGGTDTQYF	TGCGCCAGCAGCGGGGCTCGAGGCGGTGGCACAGATACGCAGTATTTT
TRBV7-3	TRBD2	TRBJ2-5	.	CASSSGREGLETRYF	TGTGCCAGCAGCTCGGGGCGGGAGGGCCTAGAGACCCGGTACTTC
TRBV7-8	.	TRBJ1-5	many	CASSFTDYSNQPQHF	TGTGCCAGCAGCTTCACCGATTATAGCAATCAGCCCCAGCATTTT
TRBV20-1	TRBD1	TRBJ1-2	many	CSARDRLRDYGYTF	TGCAGTGCTAGGGACAGGCTAAGGGACTATGGCTACACCTTC
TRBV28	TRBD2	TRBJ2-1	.	CASRPGGGLSYNEQFF	TGTGCCAGCCGCCCGGGGGGGGGGCTTTCCTACAATGAGCAGTTCTTC
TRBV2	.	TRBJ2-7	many	CASKRQPRLSYEQYF	TGTGCCAGCAAGAGACAGCCCAGGCTATCCTACGAGCAGTACTTC
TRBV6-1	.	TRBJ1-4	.	CASSSLISGDEKLFF	TGTGCCAGCAGCTCGCTCATCAGCGGAGATGAAAAACTGTTTTTT
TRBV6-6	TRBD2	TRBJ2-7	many	CASSYTGTTSYEQYF	TGTGCCAGCAGTTACACCGGGACTACATCCTACGAGCAGTACTTC
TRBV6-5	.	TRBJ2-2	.	CASSYSVERGDTGELFF	TGTGCCAGCAGTTACTCGGTGGAGAGGGGGGACACCGGGGAGCTGTTTTTT
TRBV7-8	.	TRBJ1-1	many	CASVRSLLGGSQNTEAFF	TGTGCCAGCGTTCGCTCATTACTAGGGGGGAGTCAGAACACTGAAGCTTTCTTT
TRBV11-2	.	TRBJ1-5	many	CASSLGRHSNQPQHF	TGTGCCAGCAGCTTAGGACGGCATAGCAATCAGCCCCAGCATTTT
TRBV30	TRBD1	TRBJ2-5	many	CAWSRDRERETQYF	TGTGCCTGGAGTCGCGACAGGGAGCGTGAGACCCAGTACTTC
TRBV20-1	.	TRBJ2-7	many	CSASGQGVYEQYF	TGCAGTGCTAGCGGCCAGGGTGTCTACGAGCAGTACTTC
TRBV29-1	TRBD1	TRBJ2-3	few	CSVEDPTGALTRSDTQYF	TGCAGCGTTGAAGACCCTACAGGGGCCTTAACGAGGTCAGATACGCAGTATTTT
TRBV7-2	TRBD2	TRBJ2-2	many	CASSSPTSGRTAGELFF	TGTGCCAGCAGCTCACCAACTAGCGGGAGAACTGCCGGGGAGCTGTTTTTT
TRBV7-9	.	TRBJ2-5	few	CASSLKVGETDQETQYF	TGTGCCAGCAGCTTAAAAGTGGGGGAGACGGACCAAGAGACCCAGTACTTC
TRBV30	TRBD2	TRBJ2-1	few	CAWGREGRHQFF	TGTGCCTGGGGGCGGGAGGGCCGTCACCAGTTCTTC
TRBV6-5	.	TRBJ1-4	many	CASSYGGTSEKLFF	TGTGCCAGCAGTTACGGCGGGACGAGTGAAAAACTGTTTTTT
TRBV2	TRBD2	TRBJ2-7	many	CASMRGLAPDPYEQYF	TGTGCCAGCATGAGGGGACTAGCACCCGATCCCTACGAGCAGTACTTC
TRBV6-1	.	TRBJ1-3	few	CASSLFDSSGNTIYF	TGTGCCAGCAGTCTCTTTGACAGCTCTGGAAACACCATATATTTT
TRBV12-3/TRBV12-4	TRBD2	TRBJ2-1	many	CASRESNNEQFF	TGTGCGTCGCGGGAGTCCAACAATGAGCAGTTCTTC
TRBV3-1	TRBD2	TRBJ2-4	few	CASTPATTSGSVGSAKNIQYF	TGTGCCAGCACCCCGGCGACCACTAGCGGGAGTGTGGGTTCGGCCAAAAACATTCAGTACTTC
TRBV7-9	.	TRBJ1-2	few	CASSLGGRIYGYTF	TGTGCCAGCAGCTTAGGTGGACGAATCTATGGCTACACCTTC
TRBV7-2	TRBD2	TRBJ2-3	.	CASSLVGTSGDSTDTQYF	TGTGCCAGCAGCTTAGTTGGGACTAGCGGGGATAGCACAGATACGCAGTATTTT
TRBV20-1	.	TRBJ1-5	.	CSASGNNNQPQHF	TGCAGTGCTAGTGGTAACAACAATCAGCCCCAGCATTTT
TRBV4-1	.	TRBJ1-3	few	CASSASLGGPSSGNTIYF	TGCGCCAGCAGCGCATCCTTAGGGGGGCCCTCCTCTGGAAACACCATATATTTT
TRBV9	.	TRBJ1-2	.	CASSVGDPQDYGYTF	TGTGCCAGCAGCGTAGGGGACCCCCAGGACTATGGCTACACCTTC
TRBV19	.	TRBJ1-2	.	CASKFGTWSAGITF	TGTGCCAGTAAATTTGGAACGTGGTCGGCTGGCATCACCTTC
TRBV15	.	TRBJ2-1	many	CATSKSGIGYSEQFF	TGTGCCACCAGCAAGTCCGGGATCGGGTATAGTGAGCAGTTCTTC
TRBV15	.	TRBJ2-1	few	CATSRGATSYNEQFF	TGTGCCACCAGCAGAGGGGCGACTAGCTACAATGAGCAGTTCTTC
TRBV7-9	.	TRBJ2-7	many	CASSPPALLGGYEQYF	TGTGCCAGCAGCCCCCCCGCGCTGCTTGGTGGATACGAGCAGTACTTC
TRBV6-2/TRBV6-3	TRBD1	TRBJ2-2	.	CASSPRTGPNTGELFF	TGTGCCAGCAGTCCTAGGACAGGTCCGAACACCGGGGAGCTGTTTTTT
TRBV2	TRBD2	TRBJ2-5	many	CASRQTGTSGRARGETQYF	TGTGCCAGCAGGCAGACCGGGACTAGCGGGAGGGCCCGGGGAGAGACCCAGTACTTC
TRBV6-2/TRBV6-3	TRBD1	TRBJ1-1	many	CASSYFTGGTEAFF	TGTGCCAGCAGTTACTTCACAGGGGGCACTGAAGCTTTCTTT
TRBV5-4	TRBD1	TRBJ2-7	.	CASSLGQGRRYEQYF	TGTGCCAGCAGCTTGGGACAGGGGAGGCGATACGAGCAGTACTTC
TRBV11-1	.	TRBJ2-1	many	CASDPRGGTSYNEQFF	TGTGCCAGCGACCCTAGGGGAGGAACTTCCTACAATGAGCAGTTCTTC
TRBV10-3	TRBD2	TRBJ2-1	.	CAISGLGSYNEQFF	TGTGCCATCAGCGGACTAGGCTCCTACAATGAGCAGTTCTTC
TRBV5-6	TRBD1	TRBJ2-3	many	CASSLPTGADTQYF	TGTGCCAGCAGCTTGCCGACAGGGGCAGATACGCAGTATTTT